This T cell receptor beta chain was observed in a study of CD8+ T cells in alopecia areata. Background on the study: Treated patients were given oral tofacitinib, which was dosed at 5 to 10 mg twice daily. It was 6 to 18 months of tofacitinib, and then there were 6 months off drug.

This clone was seen more than once but under ten times. Antigen specificity is unknown. It was from alopecia areata patients that lesional scalp punch biopsies and peripheral blood were collected. Reverse transcribed after extraction, RNA yielded cDNA as the sequencing template. Data came from immunoSEQ multiplex PCR; TCRdb stores just in-frame clones and leaves some out. The repertoire holds about 98,000 clones, about 45% seen once, with around 0.8% in the top ten. General study results and limits: The study found higher clonality in lesional than normal scalp, especially in alopecia totalis/universalis.

CDR3 length: 12 residues. Deletions cut 5 bases from V and 3 bases from J, with 8 bases between. CDR1 PRHDT and CDR2 FYEKMQ come from the germline V gene (reference sequence). This clonotype originated in a human donor with alopecia areata. The sequenced sample consisted of CD4+ T cells sorted from blood. This chain links TRBV13 with TRBJ2-7; no definite D call. The CDR3 protein is CASSPDRYEQYF. CDR3 in DNA: TGTGCCAGCAGCCCGGACCGCTACGAGCAGTACTTC.